A single sample is the source of the 32 T cell receptor beta chains below, sequenced in a study of PD-L1 blockade in urothelial cancer. The table came from immunoSEQ multiplex PCR; TCRdb's copy has only in-frame clones and leaves some out. Of 50,000 or so clones listed, more than 70% are singletons. Time point meaning: pretreatment peripheral blood. This material consisted of PBMCs, taken around atezolizumab (anti-PD-L1) treatment. The source is a man aged 55 to 70 with urothelial cancer.

The rearrangement links TRBV12-5 to TRBJ1-2; D might be TRBD1 (6 bases). Trimming took 7 bases from V and 4 from J, leaving 16 bases between them. CDR1 LGHNT and CDR2 FRNRAP come from the germline V gene. This CDR3 comprises 14 residues. The CDR3 DNA sequence: TGTGCTAGTGCCGATTACAGGGCATCCTATGGCTACACCTTC. It specifies CASADYRASYGYTF.

The CDR3 sequence is CASSDTGTFGPKSSTF. Here the CDR3 DNA reads TGTGCCAGCAGCGATACAGGGACCTTCGGGCCCAAAAGCAGCACCTTC. The chain couples TRBV9 to TRBJ1-2; D might be TRBD1 (6 bases). This CDR3 is built from 16 residues. Germline CDR1 SGDLS, CDR2 YYNGEE. Trimming left V 3 bases short and J 13 bases short, with 28 bases between.

V usage is TRBV5-6 and J usage is TRBJ1-2; D not resolved. Trimming left V 0 bases short and J 4 bases short, with 7 bases between. The length of the CDR3 is 13 residues. The germline V gene encodes CDR1 SGHDT and CDR2 YYEEEE. The CDR3: CASSLEGGYGYTF. CDR3 in DNA: TGTGCCAGCAGCTTGGAGGGAGGCTATGGCTACACCTTC.

DNA for the CDR3: TGTGCCAGCAGCTTGTCTCCCCAGCGGAGCTCCTACGAGCAGTACTTC. Residues: CASSLSPQRSSYEQYF. The J gene is TRBJ2-7, the V gene TRBV5-4, with a weak D call TRBD2 (5 bases). Per germline, CDR1 SGHNT and CDR2 YYREEE (reference sequence). Trimming stripped 1 base from V and 0 bases from J, with 14 bases between. The CDR3 is made up of 16 amino acids.

This clone was detected a few times. The chain employs TRBV18 and TRBJ2-7, with 8 positions matching TRBD1. Germline loops: CDR1 KGHSH, CDR2 LQKENI. This CDR3 is built from 14 residues. The V gene end was trimmed by 7 bases and the J gene end by 3 bases; junction bases not matched to a gene: 8. CDR3 in DNA: TGTGCCAGCTTCCCGGACAGGGTGGGCTACGAGCAGTACTTC. This gives the protein CASFPDRVGYEQYF.

J is TRBJ1-3 and V is TRBV5-4; the D is unclear. V dropped 4 bases and J dropped 0 bases, with 8 bases sitting between them. Looked up from germline, CDR1 is SGHNT and CDR2 is YYREEE (reference sequence). The CDR3 is made up of 14 amino acids. The CDR3 nucleotides read TGTGCCAGCAGCCAGTTCCTCTCTGGAAACACCATATATTTT. Translated, it gives CASSQFLSGNTIYF.

The V call is TRBV11-2, the J call TRBJ2-7; 10 bases agree with TRBD1. The V gene's germline CDR1 is SGHAT and CDR2 FQNNGV. The CDR3 sequence is 13 residues long. The V and J ends lost 5 bases and 3 bases, in that order; junction bases with no gene match: 1. DNA for the CDR3: TGTGCCAGCAGCGGGGACAGGGGCTACGAGCAGTACTTC. Amino acids: CASSGDRGYEQYF.

The J gene is TRBJ1-3, the V gene TRBV15; D is uncertain. Trimming removed 0 bases at V and 0 bases at J, with 9 bases between. The germline V gene encodes CDR1 LNHNV and CDR2 YYDKDF (reference sequence). This CDR3 has 16 residues. The DNA of the CDR3 is TGTGCCACCAGCAGAGATGGCCGTTCCTCTGGAAACACCATATATTTT. It is translated as CATSRDGRSSGNTIYF.

The chain carries TRBV7-8 and TRBJ2-3; 11 nucleotides match TRBD2. Germline CDR1 reads SGHVS; CDR2 reads FQNEAQ. Trimming at V came to 6 bases and at J to 2 bases, leaving 10 bases not matched to a gene. The CDR3 length is 17 residues. The CDR3 is CASRLLGLAELTDTQYF. The CDR3 nucleotides are TGTGCCAGCAGGCTCCTGGGACTAGCGGAACTCACAGATACGCAGTATTTT.

V and J are TRBV30 and TRBJ1-2, with D unclear. The CDR3 loop spans 13 amino acids. V gave up 0 bases and J gave up 7 bases, with 12 bases separating them. Germline CDR1 is GTSNPN and CDR2 is SVGIG (reference sequence). The CDR3 region has the DNA TGTGCCTGGAGTGTACCCGGGAGTGGTGGCTACACCTTC. Its protein product is CAWSVPGSGGYTF.

This clone is labeled as medium-sized. The V call is TRBV27, the J call TRBJ2-7, with 8 bases that match TRBD1. CDR3 length: 14 amino acids. Germline CDR1 MNHEY, CDR2 SMNVEV (reference sequence). V shed 1 base, J shed 5 bases, and the junction held 4 bases outside the gene matches. DNA for the CDR3: TGTGCCAGCAGTTTATTGGGACAGGTAAACGAGCAGTACTTC. Translation gives CASSLLGQVNEQYF.

V gene TRBV6-1 combines with J gene TRBJ1-1; 9 positions match TRBD1. Trimming removed 6 bases from V and 12 bases from J; junction bases left unmatched: 8. CDR1 and CDR2 from the germline V gene are MNHNS and SASEGT. The CDR3 runs to 12 residues. CDR3 coding DNA: TGTGCCAGCAGGGAGGGGGACAGGGACTCTTTCTTT. This codes for CASREGDRDSFF.

V is TRBV5-5 and J is TRBJ2-3; no clear D. Trimming left V 1 base short and J 1 base short, with 7 bases between. CDR1 is SGHKS and CDR2 is YYEKEE in the germline V gene (reference sequence). The CDR3 runs 14 residues. CDR3 sequence: CASSLSQGTDTQYF. Here the CDR3 DNA reads TGTGCCAGCAGCTTGTCTCAGGGCACAGATACGCAGTATTTT. Full variable domain (rest looked up from reference TRBV5-5 and TRBJ2-3): DAGVTQSPTHLIKTRGQQVTLRCSPISGHKSVSWYQQVLGQGPQFIFQYYEKEERGRGNFPDRFSARQFPNYSSELNVNALLLGDSALYLCASSLSQGTDTQYFGPGTRLTVL.

The chain uses TRBV9 and TRBJ2-7; 11 bases map to TRBD2. In germline, CDR1 is SGDLS, CDR2 YYNGEE. CDR3 length equals 15 residues. Trimming at V came to 4 bases and at J to 6 bases, leaving 9 bases not matched to a gene. This CDR3 reads CASSPKLAGVLEQYF. CDR3 DNA sequence: TGTGCCAGCAGCCCCAAACTAGCGGGAGTTCTCGAGCAGTACTTC.

The gene calls are TRBV10-3 and TRBJ2-1; D call uncertain. Germline loops: CDR1 ENHRY, CDR2 SYGVKD. This CDR3 contains 13 residues. The ends were cut back, 3 bases at V and 5 bases at J, with 8 bases in the middle. The CDR3 DNA reads as TGTGCCATCAGTGATATACAGAACAATGAGCAGTTCTTC. Amino acid sequence: CAISDIQNNEQFF.

The chain has TRBV28 and TRBJ1-5, with TRBD1 as a possible D gene (5 bases). CDR1 MDHEN and CDR2 SYDVKM come from the germline V gene. The CDR3 is 17 residues long. The V end was cut by 9 bases, the J end by 0 bases, with 21 bases between. For the CDR3, the DNA is TGTGCCAGTTCCGCACCCCCCAGGGTTCGTAGCAATCAGCCCCAGCATTTT. Translation: CASSAPPRVRSNQPQHF.

This clone appeared a single time. The rearrangement joins TRBV6-1 to TRBJ2-3; a possible D gene is TRBD1 (5 bases). Trimming stripped 4 bases from V and 3 bases from J, with 17 bases between. The CDR3 has 16 residues. Germline values: CDR1 MNHNS, CDR2 SASEGT. CDR3 in DNA: TGTGCCAGCAGTGCTCGAAGGGGAAAAAGGACAGATACGCAGTATTTT. This encodes CASSARRGKRTDTQYF.

The chain is built from TRBV29-1 and TRBJ2-7; TRBD1 agrees at 8 bases. Germline values: CDR1 SQVTM, CDR2 ANQGSEA. The junction had 11 bases not matched to a gene; V was cut back by 6 bases and J by 10 bases. The CDR3 loop spans 12 amino acids. The CDR3 is CSVDLTRGLQYF. CDR3 in DNA: TGCAGCGTGGATTTGACCAGGGGGCTTCAGTACTTC.

This rearrangement joins TRBV6-6 to TRBJ1-4; maybe TRBD1 (5 bases). Trimming cost V 6 bases and J 5 bases, with 13 bases left between them. The CDR3 has 14 residues. CDR1 is MNHNY and CDR2 is SVGAGI in the germline V gene (reference sequence). The CDR3 loop is CASRGAVSNEKLFF. CDR3 sequence (DNA): TGTGCCAGCAGAGGGGCAGTCTCAAATGAAAAACTGTTTTTT.

Regarding this clone: An end of the junction does not agree with germline; a read error may underlie this. The chain combines TRBV29-1 with TRBJ1-2; D ambiguous. The CDR3 covers 12 residues. Germline-derived CDR1 and CDR2 are SQVTM and ANQGSEA. CDR3 loop: CSVEDSVDGYTF. Here the CDR3 DNA reads TGCAGCGTAGAAGATAGTGTGGATGGCTACACCTTC.

This rearrangement joins TRBV6-6 to TRBJ1-2; a possible D gene is TRBD1 (5 bases). The germline CDR1 and CDR2 sequences are MNHNY and SVGAGI (reference sequence). V gave up 4 bases and J gave up 3 bases, with 9 bases separating them. This CDR3 region has 13 residues. CDR3 coding DNA: TGTGCCAGCAGTTCAGGGCAGTACTATGGCTACACCTTC. Encoded protein: CASSSGQYYGYTF.

V and J are TRBV5-1 and TRBJ2-7, with 15 bases aligning to TRBD2. CDR1 and CDR2 from the germline V gene are SGHRS and YFSETQ. The CDR3 is 17 residues long. The J segment lost 6 bases and the V segment lost 4 bases, leaving 11 bases of the junction unmatched. This CDR3 reads CASSPGTSGGFIPEQYF. The CDR3 DNA reads TGCGCCAGCAGCCCCGGGACTAGCGGGGGGTTTATCCCCGAGCAGTACTTC.

The DNA for the CDR3 is TGTGCCAGCAGCGTACCAGGTTCTGAAGCTTTCTTT. Its protein is CASSVPGSEAFF. The rearrangement uses TRBV9 and TRBJ1-1; D remains ambiguous. Looked up from germline, CDR1 is SGDLS and CDR2 is YYNGEE. V lost 1 base to trimming and J lost 6 bases, with 7 bases between them. CDR3 length: 12 amino acids.

This chain links TRBV5-1 with TRBJ1-3; a possible D gene is TRBD1 (5 bases). The V end was cut by 4 bases, the J end by 4 bases, with 15 bases between. From germline, CDR1 is SGHRS and CDR2 YFSETQ. The CDR3 runs to 15 residues. The DNA of the CDR3 is TGCGCCAGCAGCGCTACAGGCGATGTGGGAAACACCATATATTTT. Protein product: CASSATGDVGNTIYF.

The V gene is TRBV6-1, the J gene TRBJ1-5, with 10 bases identical to TRBD1. There are 15 residues in the CDR3. Germline CDR1 MNHNS, CDR2 SASEGT. J was trimmed by 4 bases and V by 4 bases; bases with no gene match: 4. CDR3 DNA sequence: TGTGCCAGCAGTGGTGGACAGGGGGATAATCAGCCCCAGCATTTT. Amino acid sequence: CASSGGQGDNQPQHF.

This sequence joins TRBV5-1 and TRBJ2-2, with TRBD2 identical over 9 bases. CDR1 and CDR2 from the germline V gene are SGHRS and YFSETQ. The J segment lost 3 bases and the V segment lost 9 bases, leaving 15 bases of the junction unmatched. The CDR3 has 17 residues. CDR3 coding DNA: TGCGCCACCGGCGGGTCTAGCGGGAATAGTCACACCGGGGAGCTGTTTTTT. It yields the protein CATGGSSGNSHTGELFF.

The chain links TRBV18 to TRBJ2-4; 9 bases are a match to TRBD1. J was trimmed by 2 bases and V by 2 bases; bases with no gene match: 10. CDR1 is KGHSH and CDR2 is LQKENI in the germline V gene. The length of the CDR3 is 18 residues. Written as DNA, the CDR3 is TGTGCCAGCTCACCAGGACAGGGGACGGGGAGAACCAAAAACATTCAGTACTTC. Translated, it gives CASSPGQGTGRTKNIQYF. Filled out from reference TRBV18 and TRBJ2-4, the complete variable domain reads NAGVMQNPRHLVRRRGQEARLRCSPMKGHSHVYWYRQLPEEGLKFMVYLQKENIIDESGMPKERFSAEFPKEGPSILRIQQVVRGDSAAYFCASSPGQGTGRTKNIQYFGAGTRLSVL.

The chain is built from TRBV11-2 and TRBJ2-1; TRBD2 matches 9 bases. Germline CDR1 and CDR2: SGHAT and FQNNGV. The CDR3 covers 16 residues. Losses at the gene ends were 0 bases for V and 6 bases for J; bases not matched to a gene: 6. The DNA of the CDR3 is TGTGCCAGCAGCTTAGATGGTAGCGGGAGACGCAATGAGCAGTTCTTC. Translating it yields CASSLDGSGRRNEQFF. The full variable domain, rest sourced from reference TRBV11-2 and TRBJ2-1, is EAGVAQSPRYKIIEKRQSVAFWCNPISGHATLYWYQQILGQGPKLLIQFQNNGVVDDSQLPKDRFSAERLKGVDSTLKIQPAKLEDSAVYLCASSLDGSGRRNEQFFGPGTRLTVL.

The chain joins TRBV30 to TRBJ2-1, with D possibly matching TRBD2 (6 bases). Trimming removed 3 bases from V and 7 bases from J, with 19 bases in between. This CDR3 has 15 residues. Germline assignment: CDR1 GTSNPN and CDR2 SVGIG (reference sequence). CDR3 sequence: CAWRGDLAGYNEQFF. The CDR3 nucleotides read TGTGCCTGGAGGGGGGACTTGGCTGGGTATAATGAGCAGTTCTTC.

The V gene is TRBV4-2, the J gene TRBJ1-2; 9 bases are a match to TRBD1. Trimming at V came to 5 bases and at J to 4 bases, leaving 5 bases not matched to a gene. CDR3 size: 14 residues. Germline-derived CDR1 and CDR2 are LGHNA and YNFKEQ. Here the CDR3 reads CASSSGTGIYGYTF. CDR3 bases: TGTGCCAGCAGCTCCGGGACAGGGATCTATGGCTACACCTTC.

The chain combines TRBV9 with TRBJ2-3, with 7 bases that match TRBD1. Germline values: CDR1 SGDLS, CDR2 YYNGEE. The CDR3 has 14 amino acids. Germline trimming cut 3 bases from V and 2 bases from J; bases unmatched to any gene: 3. The CDR3 loop reads CASSETGYTDTQYF. As DNA, the CDR3 is TGTGCCAGCAGCGAGACAGGGTACACAGATACGCAGTATTTT.

V usage is TRBV2 and J usage is TRBJ1-5; D is uncertain. The CDR3 extends over 14 amino acids. V was pared by 5 bases and J by 2 bases, with 10 bases between. Looked up from germline, CDR1 is SNHLY and CDR2 is FYNNEI. The CDR3 DNA reads as TGTGCCAGCAGTTCTTTCGTTGGCAATCAGCCCCAGCATTTT. Amino acid sequence: CASSSFVGNQPQHF.